These 27 T cell receptor beta chains were sequenced from one sample in a study of neurological immune-mediated disorders. One entry per CDR3 protein results from TCRdb running MiXCR on the 5' RACE reads. This table has 27,000 or so distinct CDR3 sequences, over 12% appearing once. Sequencing was done on a sample of PBMCs. The receptors shown here come from a man in his sixties or seventies in good health.

This clonotype was picked up a small number of times. The chain employs TRBV5-1 and TRBJ2-3, with D hard to call. The length of the CDR3 is 11 residues. The germline CDR1 and CDR2 sequences are SGHRS and YFSETQ. The ends were cut back, 4 bases at V and 2 bases at J, with 2 bases in the middle. CDR3 nucleotide sequence: TGCGCCAGCAGCAACACAGATACGCAGTATTTT. It is translated as CASSNTDTQYF.

This clonotype was detected ten times or more. CDR3 protein: CASSLLRNSYNEQFF. The DNA of the CDR3 is TGCGCCAGCAGCTTGCTACGGAACTCCTACAATGAGCAGTTCTTC. The chain carries TRBV5-1 and TRBJ2-1; D not resolved. CDR1 is SGHRS and CDR2 is YFSETQ in the germline V gene. The CDR3 consists of 15 residues. The V end lost 1 base, the J end lost 0 bases, and 8 bases lay between the germline ends. The variable domain in full, completed from reference TRBV5-1 and TRBJ2-1, reads KAGVTQTPRYLIKTRGQQVTLSCSPISGHRSVSWYQQTPGQGLQFLFEYFSETQRNKGNFPGRFSGRQFSNSRSEMNVSTLELGDSALYLCASSLLRNSYNEQFFGPGTRLTVL.

This clonotype was found many times. The genes are TRBV7-8 and TRBJ2-1; 8 positions match TRBD1. The CDR3 contains 14 residues. Per germline, CDR1 SGHVS and CDR2 FQNEAQ. Unmatched junction bases numbered 4, after V lost 6 bases and J lost 3 bases. This CDR3 reads CASSSGQDYNEQFF. DNA of the CDR3: TGTGCCAGCAGTTCGGGACAGGACTACAATGAGCAGTTCTTC. The entire variable domain, with the rest obtained from reference TRBV7-8 and TRBJ2-1, is as follows: GAGVSQSPRYKVAKRGQDVALRCDPISGHVSLFWYQQALGQGPEFLTYFQNEAQLDKSGLPSDRFFAERPEGSVSTLKIQRTQQEDSAVYLCASSSGQDYNEQFFGPGTRLTVL.

This clonotype showed up many times. The rearrangement uses TRBV7-8 and TRBJ2-3, with D tentatively TRBD2 (6 bases). The V gene's germline CDR1 is SGHVS and CDR2 FQNEAQ. The CDR3 is 14 residues long. Trimming took off 4 bases at V and 2 bases at J, with 10 bases between the two ends. The DNA for the CDR3 is TGTGCCAGCAGCTGGAGGGGACCCACAGATACGCAGTATTTT. This translates into CASSWRGPTDTQYF.

This clonotype was observed many times. V is TRBV29-1 and J is TRBJ1-1; the D gene is possibly TRBD1 (6 bases). The length of the CDR3 is 13 residues. Trimming removed 8 bases from V and 4 bases from J, with 17 bases in between. Germline V gene lookup returns CDR1 SQVTM and CDR2 ANQGSEA. In DNA form, the CDR3 reads TGCAGCTTCGACACAGGGTATGCCACTGAAGCTTTCTTT. Translating it yields CSFDTGYATEAFF.

This clonotype showed up many times. V and J are TRBV7-9 and TRBJ2-7, with 9 nucleotides matching TRBD1. The V gene's germline CDR1 is SEHNR and CDR2 FQNEAQ (reference sequence). V lost 0 bases and J lost 3; bases outside the gene matches: 6. The length of the CDR3 is 16 residues. The DNA for the CDR3 is TGTGCCAGCAGCTTAGCGCGAGGGACAGGGCTCTACGAGCAGTACTTC. It encodes CASSLARGTGLYEQYF.

This clonotype was counted at least ten times. A read error may explain this, as a much larger clone is one base away. The rearrangement uses TRBV12-3 or TRBV12-4 and TRBJ2-2; D unresolved. The CDR3 sequence is 12 residues long. The DNA of the CDR3 is TGTGTCAGCAGCACCGGGACCGGGGAGCTGTTTTTT. Protein sequence: CVSSTGTGELFF.

This clonotype came up once. The rearrangement links TRBV20-1 to TRBJ2-3; the D call may be TRBD1 or TRBD2 (5 bases each). There are 14 residues in the CDR3. Germline V CDR1 and CDR2: DFQATT, SNEGSKA (reference sequence). V was shortened by 6 bases and J by 8 bases, with 21 bases between the two germline ends. The CDR3 coding sequence is TGCAGTGCACCGGGGCGTATTGCAGGGATTACGCAGTATTTT. It translates to CSAPGRIAGITQYF.

This clonotype was detected many times. The rearrangement links TRBV7-9 to TRBJ2-3; TRBD1 matches at 7 bases. J gave up 8 bases and V 6 bases, and 11 bases lay outside the gene matches. From germline, CDR1 is SEHNR and CDR2 FQNEAQ (reference sequence). This CDR3 has 14 residues. The CDR3, as DNA: TGTGCCAGCAGGGCACAGGGGATTTCGGTTACGCAGTATTTT. This sequence encodes CASRAQGISVTQYF.

This clonotype was detected ten times or more. The chain recombines TRBV5-5 with TRBJ1-2; 9 nucleotides match TRBD1. Germline V lookup: CDR1 SGHKS, CDR2 YYEKEE (reference sequence). V dropped 4 bases and J dropped 8; count of bases not matched to a gene: 6. This CDR3 has 13 amino acids. Here the CDR3 DNA reads TGTGCCAGCAGCCTGGACAGGGGTGGAGGCTACACCTTC. It yields the protein CASSLDRGGGYTF.

This clonotype was seen repeatedly, ten times or more. The rearrangement joins TRBV5-1 to TRBJ1-6, with a possible D match to TRBD1 (6 bases). The CDR3 runs to 14 residues. The V gene's germline CDR1 is SGHRS and CDR2 YFSETQ. The ends were cut back, 5 bases at V and 5 bases at J, with 11 bases in the middle. The CDR3 DNA follows: TGCGCCAGCAGGGCCTACAGGGATAATTCACCCCTCCACTTT. Translation: CASRAYRDNSPLHF.

Many counts were recorded for this clonotype. The V call is TRBV9, the J call TRBJ1-2; D is uncertain. Germline CDR1 and CDR2: SGDLS and YYNGEE. This CDR3 is 12 amino acids long. V gave up 4 bases and J gave up 8 bases, with 12 bases separating them. The CDR3 sequence is CASSLLGVGYTF. DNA for the CDR3: TGTGCCAGCAGCTTGCTTGGGGTCGGCTACACCTTC.

Ten or more counts support this clonotype. The chain combines TRBV7-6 with TRBJ1-4, with D hard to call. Germline V gives CDR1 SGHVS, CDR2 FNYEAQ. Trimming took off 6 bases at V and 0 bases at J, with 5 bases between the two ends. The CDR3 extends over 13 amino acids. CDR3 bases: TGTGCCAGCAGATCTGCAACTAATGAAAAACTGTTTTTT. Residues: CASRSATNEKLFF.

The chain joins TRBV20-1 to TRBJ1-2; the D gene is possibly TRBD1 (6 bases). The CDR3 extends over 13 amino acids. CDR1 is DFQATT, CDR2 SNEGSKA, per germline (reference sequence). V was pared by 6 bases and J by 4 bases, with 15 bases between. CDR3 protein: CSASAGASYGYTF. The CDR3 DNA reads as TGCAGTGCGAGTGCGGGGGCGTCCTATGGCTACACCTTC.

This clonotype occurred many times. The chain joins TRBV7-9 to TRBJ2-2, with D possibly matching TRBD1 (6 bases). Germline CDR1 SEHNR, CDR2 FQNEAQ (reference sequence). The CDR3 is 17 amino acids. The germline V and J ends were trimmed by 5 bases and 5 bases, with 21 bases remaining between them. The CDR3 protein is CASSPPPGQGLTGELFF. As DNA, the CDR3 is TGTGCCAGCAGCCCTCCCCCCGGGCAGGGGTTAACCGGGGAGCTGTTTTTT.

This clonotype has a count of ten or more. The rearrangement joins TRBV27 to TRBJ2-2; 7 positions agree with TRBD1. The germline gives CDR1 MNHEY, CDR2 SMNVEV (reference sequence). The CDR3 totals 15 residues. V lost 5 bases and J lost 3; bases outside the gene matches: 6. CDR3 region: CASSRKGADTGELFF. As DNA, the CDR3 is TGTGCCAGCAGTAGAAAGGGGGCTGACACCGGGGAGCTGTTTTTT.

The V and J genes are TRBV5-1 and TRBJ2-7; the D is unclear. Per germline, CDR1 SGHRS and CDR2 YFSETQ. The V end lost 0 bases, the J end lost 3 bases, and 7 bases lay between the germline ends. This CDR3 contains 13 residues. The DNA for the CDR3 is TGCGCCAGCAGCTTGGGGGCCGGCTACGAGCAGTACTTC. Protein sequence: CASSLGAGYEQYF.

This clonotype came up many times. The rearrangement uses TRBV20-1 and TRBJ2-3; 8 positions agree with TRBD2. The V and J ends lost 0 bases and 14 bases, in that order; junction bases with no gene match: 7. The CDR3 runs 12 residues. Germline V lookup: CDR1 DFQATT, CDR2 SNEGSKA (reference sequence). CDR3 region: CSARESGGTAYF. The CDR3 coding sequence is TGCAGTGCTAGAGAGAGCGGGGGTACGGCGTATTTT.

This clonotype showed up many times. The V and J genes are TRBV7-2 and TRBJ2-5, with TRBD2 as a possible D gene (7 bases). The V and J ends lost 1 base and 1 base respectively, with 10 bases between them. Per the germline V gene, CDR1 is SGHTA and CDR2 is FQGNSA. The CDR3 totals 15 residues. Here the CDR3 reads CASSLEGGGQETQYF. The CDR3, as DNA: TGTGCCAGCAGCTTAGAGGGAGGGGGCCAAGAGACCCAGTACTTC.

This clonotype was seen at least ten times. The rearrangement links TRBV4-3 to TRBJ2-2, with 9 bases that match TRBD2. This CDR3 has 16 amino acids. V was pared by 0 bases and J by 7 bases, with 6 bases of the junction left unmatched. Germline V lookup: CDR1 LGHNA, CDR2 YSLEER. The CDR3 sequence: CASSQDPRLADGELFF. The DNA of the CDR3 is TGCGCCAGCAGCCAAGATCCGCGACTAGCGGACGGGGAGCTGTTTTTT.

This clonotype came up many times. The chain combines TRBV20-1 with TRBJ1-1, with D perhaps TRBD1 (5 bases). Trimming pared 6 bases from V and 4 bases from J, leaving 18 bases between. Germline V lookup: CDR1 DFQATT, CDR2 SNEGSKA (reference sequence). This CDR3 contains 14 residues. CDR3 coding DNA: TGCAGTGCCCCCGGGGGGGGATGGGGCACTGAAGCTTTCTTT. Encoded protein: CSAPGGGWGTEAFF.

This clonotype was seen at least ten times. The V call is TRBV2, the J call TRBJ2-5, with a tentative D call TRBD2 (6 bases). CDR3 length: 14 residues. The V end lost 1 base, the J end lost 0 bases, and 6 bases lay between the germline ends. Per the germline V gene, CDR1 is SNHLY and CDR2 is FYNNEI. CDR3 nucleotide sequence: TGTGCCAGCAGTGAAGGGGACTACCAAGAGACCCAGTACTTC. Its protein product is CASSEGDYQETQYF.

The table lists this clonotype with many counts. The chain couples TRBV28 to TRBJ1-3; D may be TRBD1 (5 bases). CDR1 and CDR2 from the germline V gene are MDHEN and SYDVKM. Trimming left V 2 bases short and J 4 bases short, with 15 bases between. This CDR3 spans 16 amino acids. The CDR3 spells CASSLGGVLLGNTIYF. The CDR3 nucleotides read TGTGCCAGCAGTTTAGGGGGGGTTTTACTCGGAAACACCATATATTTT. The full variable domain, completed using reference TRBV28 and TRBJ1-3, is DVKVTQSSRYLVKRTGEKVFLECVQDMDHENMFWYRQDPGLGLRLIYFSYDVKMKEKGDIPEGYSVSREKKERFSLILESASTNQTSMYLCASSLGGVLLGNTIYFGEGSWLTVV.

This clonotype was found many times. The gene calls are TRBV30 and TRBJ1-2; tentative D call: TRBD1 (5 bases). V was trimmed by 3 bases and J by 8 bases, leaving 13 bases between them. Germline CDR1 is GTSNPN and CDR2 is SVGIG (reference sequence). The CDR3 totals 12 residues. CDR3 DNA: TGTGCCTGGAGATTGGGGACCCTAGGCTACACCTTC. Translating it yields CAWRLGTLGYTF.

The table lists this clonotype with many counts. This chain joins TRBV18 and TRBJ1-5; possibly TRBD1 for D (6 bases). Trimming took 4 bases from V and 2 from J, leaving 9 bases between them. Germline CDR1 KGHSH, CDR2 LQKENI. This CDR3 comprises 14 residues. The DNA for the CDR3 is TGTGCCAGCTCACTACAGGGAGGCAATCAGCCCCAGCATTTT. Its translation is CASSLQGGNQPQHF. The entire variable domain, with the rest obtained from reference TRBV18 and TRBJ1-5, is as follows: NAGVMQNPRHLVRRRGQEARLRCSPMKGHSHVYWYRQLPEEGLKFMVYLQKENIIDESGMPKERFSAEFPKEGPSILRIQQVVRGDSAAYFCASSLQGGNQPQHFGDGTRLSIL.

This clonotype turned up a few times. The CDR3 DNA follows: TGTGCCAGCAGTCCCATCAGCTCTGGGGCCAACGTCCTGACTTTC. Its protein product is CASSPISSGANVLTF. V is TRBV2 and J is TRBJ2-6; no firm D call. Germline V CDR1 and CDR2: SNHLY, FYNNEI. The CDR3 is 15 residues long. Trimming pared 5 bases from V and 0 bases from J, leaving 8 bases between.

This clonotype has at least ten counts. The V and J genes are TRBV5-5 and TRBJ1-4; D may be TRBD1 (6 bases). Trimming removed 1 base from V and 7 bases from J, with 20 bases in between. Per germline, CDR1 SGHKS and CDR2 YYEKEE (reference sequence). The CDR3 consists of 17 residues. CDR3 amino acids: CASSLRGTTGNSEKLFF. The DNA for the CDR3 is TGTGCCAGCAGCTTGCGAGGGACAACCGGGAATAGTGAAAAACTGTTTTTT. Full variable domain (rest looked up from reference TRBV5-5 and TRBJ1-4): DAGVTQSPTHLIKTRGQQVTLRCSPISGHKSVSWYQQVLGQGPQFIFQYYEKEERGRGNFPDRFSARQFPNYSSELNVNALLLGDSALYLCASSLRGTTGNSEKLFFGSGTQLSVL.